This T cell receptor (beta chain) stems from a study of PD-1 blockade in classical Hodgkin lymphoma. Profiled with immunoSEQ multiplex PCR; TCRdb holds only in-frame clones, not every one. The table shows 55,000 to 60,000 clones, with less than 95% occurring only once. Each of the patients experienced relapse following autologous stem cell transplantation, and their brentuximab vedotin exposure differed. The table lists this clone with a count of one. This CDR3 contains 12 residues. V was pared by 6 bases and J by 7 bases, with 10 bases between. From germline, CDR1 is SGHNT and CDR2 YENEEA. This material consisted of peripheral blood mononuclear cells (PBMCs), taken before the second cycle of nivolumab. This receptor was identified in a human donor with classical Hodgkin lymphoma. V and J are TRBV11-3 and TRBJ2-1; D is undetermined. CDR3 sequence: CASSLVGNEQFF. CDR3 sequence (DNA): TGTGCCAGCAGTCTTGTAGGGAATGAGCAGTTCTTC.